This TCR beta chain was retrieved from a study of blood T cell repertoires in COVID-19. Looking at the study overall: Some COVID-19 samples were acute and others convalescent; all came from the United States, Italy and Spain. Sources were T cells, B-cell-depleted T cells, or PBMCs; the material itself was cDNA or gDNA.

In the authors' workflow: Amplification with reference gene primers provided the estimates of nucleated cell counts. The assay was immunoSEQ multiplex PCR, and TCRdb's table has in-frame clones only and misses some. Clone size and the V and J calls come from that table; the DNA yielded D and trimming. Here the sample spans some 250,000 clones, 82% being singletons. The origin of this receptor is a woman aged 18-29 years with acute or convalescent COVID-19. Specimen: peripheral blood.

The CDR3 protein is CASSQTASGSHEQYF. CDR3 nucleotides: TGCGCCAGCAGCCAAACGGCTAGCGGGAGCCACGAGCAGTACTTC. The gene calls are TRBV4-3 and TRBJ2-7; TRBD2 aligns across 10 bases. The CDR3 is 15 residues long. V gave up 2 bases and J gave up 5 bases; unmatched junction bases: 6. In germline, CDR1 is LGHNA, CDR2 YSLEER.